Included here is one T cell receptor beta chain sequence, with context. Its antigen is unknown. TCRdb processed the reads anew with MiXCR; each CDR3 protein has one entry. The data show roughly 500,000 distinct CDR3 sequences, with roughly 42% seen just once and around 45% held by the top ten. The source of the sample is a study of T cell repertoires in cytomegalovirus infection. V was trimmed by 11 bases and J by 5 bases, leaving 17 bases between them. Germline CDR1 MDHEN, CDR2 SYDVKM. The CDR3 length is 13 residues. The sequences come from cultured PBMCs, collected from culture after CMV antigen stimulation. The source of this sequence is a human donor in good health (CMV status not recorded). Some clones in this sample may be carry-over from other donors' samples. The rearrangement joins TRBV28 to TRBJ2-3, with D maybe TRBD2 (5 bases). The CDR3 sequence: CASRSGNLDTQYF. The CDR3 DNA reads as TGTGCCTCCAGAAGCGGAAATTTAGATACGCAGTATTTT.